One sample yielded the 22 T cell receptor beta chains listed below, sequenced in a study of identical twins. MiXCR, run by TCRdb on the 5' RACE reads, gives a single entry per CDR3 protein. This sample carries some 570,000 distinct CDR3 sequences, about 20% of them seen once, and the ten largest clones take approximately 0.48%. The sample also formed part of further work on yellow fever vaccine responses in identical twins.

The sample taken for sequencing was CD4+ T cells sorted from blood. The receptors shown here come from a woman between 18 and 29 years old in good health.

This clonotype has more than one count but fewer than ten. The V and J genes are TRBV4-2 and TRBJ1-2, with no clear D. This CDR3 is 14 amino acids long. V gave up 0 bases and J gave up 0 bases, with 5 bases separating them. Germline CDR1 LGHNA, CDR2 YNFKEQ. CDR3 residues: CASSQDRANYGYTF. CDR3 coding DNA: TGTGCCAGCAGCCAAGATCGAGCTAACTATGGCTACACCTTC.

The CDR3 protein is CASSRQGKSSYEQYV. The CDR3 nucleotides are TGTGCCAGCAGTAGACAGGGCAAGAGCTCCTACGAGCAGTACGTC. This chain uses TRBV28 with TRBJ2-7; 7 bases match TRBD1. V lost 5 bases to trimming and J lost 0 bases; unmatched junction nucleotides: 7. Germline-derived CDR1 and CDR2 are MDHEN and SYDVKM. The length of the CDR3 is 15 residues.

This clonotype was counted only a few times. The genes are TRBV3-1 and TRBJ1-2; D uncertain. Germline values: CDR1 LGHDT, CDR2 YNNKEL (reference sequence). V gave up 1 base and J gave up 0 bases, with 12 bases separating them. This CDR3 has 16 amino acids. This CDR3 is CASSQVYFQANYGYTF. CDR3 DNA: TGTGCCAGCAGCCAAGTGTATTTTCAGGCTAACTATGGCTACACCTTC.

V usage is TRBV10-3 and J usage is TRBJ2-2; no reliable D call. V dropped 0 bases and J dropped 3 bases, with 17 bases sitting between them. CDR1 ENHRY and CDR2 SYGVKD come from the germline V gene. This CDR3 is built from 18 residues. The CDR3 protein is CAISESERGKKYTGELFF. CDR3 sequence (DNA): TGTGCCATCAGTGAGTCGGAGAGAGGAAAAAAATACACCGGGGAGCTGTTTTTT.

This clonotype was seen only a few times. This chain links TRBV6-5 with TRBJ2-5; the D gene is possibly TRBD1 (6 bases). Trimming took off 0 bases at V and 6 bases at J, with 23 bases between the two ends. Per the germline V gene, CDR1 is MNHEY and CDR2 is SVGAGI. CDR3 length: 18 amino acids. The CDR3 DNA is TGTGCCAGCAGTTACTCTTTTTTTCGACAGGCCTCAGGGAAGACCCAGTACTTC. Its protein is CASSYSFFRQASGKTQYF.

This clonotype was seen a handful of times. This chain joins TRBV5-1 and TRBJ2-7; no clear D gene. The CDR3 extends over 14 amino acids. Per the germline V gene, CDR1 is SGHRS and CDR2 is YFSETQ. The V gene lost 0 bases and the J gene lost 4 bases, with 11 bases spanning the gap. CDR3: CASSLAGEQYEQYV. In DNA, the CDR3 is TGCGCCAGCAGCTTGGCTGGGGAACAGTACGAGCAGTACGTC.

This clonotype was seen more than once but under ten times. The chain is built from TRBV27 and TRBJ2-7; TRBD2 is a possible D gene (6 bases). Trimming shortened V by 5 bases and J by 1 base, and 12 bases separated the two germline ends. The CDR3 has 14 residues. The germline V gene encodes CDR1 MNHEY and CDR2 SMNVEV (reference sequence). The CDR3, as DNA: TGTGCCAGCAGTAAAATCGGGAGTTCCTACGAGCAGTACTTC. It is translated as CASSKIGSSYEQYF.

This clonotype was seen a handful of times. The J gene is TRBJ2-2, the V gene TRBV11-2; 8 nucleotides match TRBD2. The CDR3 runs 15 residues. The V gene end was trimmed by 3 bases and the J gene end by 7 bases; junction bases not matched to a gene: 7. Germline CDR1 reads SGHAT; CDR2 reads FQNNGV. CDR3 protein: CASSFPGGRLGELFF. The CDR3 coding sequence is TGTGCCAGCAGCTTCCCGGGGGGGCGTCTCGGGGAGCTGTTTTTT.

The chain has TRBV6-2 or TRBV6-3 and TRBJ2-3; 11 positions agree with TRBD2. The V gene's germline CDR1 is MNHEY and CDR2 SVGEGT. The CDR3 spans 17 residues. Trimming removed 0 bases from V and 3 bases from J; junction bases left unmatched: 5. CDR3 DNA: TGTGCCAGCAGTTACTCCCTTAGCGGGGGGGCGACAGATACGCAGTATTTT. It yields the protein CASSYSLSGGATDTQYF.

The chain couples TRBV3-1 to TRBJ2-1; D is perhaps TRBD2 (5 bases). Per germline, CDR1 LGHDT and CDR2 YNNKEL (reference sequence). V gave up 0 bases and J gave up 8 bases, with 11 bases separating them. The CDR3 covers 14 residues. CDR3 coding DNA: TGTGCCAGCAGCCAAGAGGAGTTCGGGGATGAGCAGTTCTTC. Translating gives CASSQEEFGDEQFF.

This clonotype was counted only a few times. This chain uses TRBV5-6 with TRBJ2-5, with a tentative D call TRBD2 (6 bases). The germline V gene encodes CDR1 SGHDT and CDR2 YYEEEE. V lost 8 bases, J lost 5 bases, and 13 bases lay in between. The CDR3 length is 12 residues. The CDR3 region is CASRGKGETQYF. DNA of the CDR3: TGTGCCAGTCGGGGGAAGGGTGAGACCCAGTACTTC.

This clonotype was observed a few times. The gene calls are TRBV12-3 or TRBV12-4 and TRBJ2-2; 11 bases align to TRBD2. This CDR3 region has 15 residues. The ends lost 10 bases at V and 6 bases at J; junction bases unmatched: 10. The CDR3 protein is CATHWVAGGPGELFF. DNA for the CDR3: TGTGCCACCCATTGGGTAGCGGGAGGGCCCGGGGAGCTGTTTTTT.

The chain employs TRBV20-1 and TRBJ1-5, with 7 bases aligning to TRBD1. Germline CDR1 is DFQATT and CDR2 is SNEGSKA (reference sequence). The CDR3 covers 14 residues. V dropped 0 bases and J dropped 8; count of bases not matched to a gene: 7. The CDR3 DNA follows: TGCAGTGCTAGAGATCAAGGGGGCCAGGAGCCCCAGCATTTT. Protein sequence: CSARDQGGQEPQHF.

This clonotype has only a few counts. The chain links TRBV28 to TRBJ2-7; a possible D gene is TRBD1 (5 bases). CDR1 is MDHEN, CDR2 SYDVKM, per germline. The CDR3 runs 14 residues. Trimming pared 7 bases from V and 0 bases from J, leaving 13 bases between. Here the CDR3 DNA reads TGTGCCAGCAACTTAGGGGATGGCTCCTACGAGCAGTACTTC. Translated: CASNLGDGSYEQYF.

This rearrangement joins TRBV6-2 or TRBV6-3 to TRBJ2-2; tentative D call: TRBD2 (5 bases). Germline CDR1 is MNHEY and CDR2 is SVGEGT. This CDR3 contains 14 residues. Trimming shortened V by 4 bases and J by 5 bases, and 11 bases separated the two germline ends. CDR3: CASSFGLSTGELFF. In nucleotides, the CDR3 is TGTGCCAGCAGTTTCGGACTTTCAACCGGGGAGCTGTTTTTT.

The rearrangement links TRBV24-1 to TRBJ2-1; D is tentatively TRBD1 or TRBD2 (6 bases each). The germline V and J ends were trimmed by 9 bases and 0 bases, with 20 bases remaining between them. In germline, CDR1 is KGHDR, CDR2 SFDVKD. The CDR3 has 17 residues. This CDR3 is CATPYLGGAFSYNEQFF. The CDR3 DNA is TGTGCCACCCCCTACCTCGGGGGCGCATTCTCCTACAATGAGCAGTTCTTC.

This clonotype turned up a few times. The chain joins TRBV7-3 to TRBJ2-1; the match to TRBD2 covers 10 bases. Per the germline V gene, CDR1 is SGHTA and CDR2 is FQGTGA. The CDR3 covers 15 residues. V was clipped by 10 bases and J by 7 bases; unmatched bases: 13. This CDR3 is CATRASGSGVNEQFF. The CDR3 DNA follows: TGTGCCACACGGGCTAGCGGGAGTGGTGTGAATGAGCAGTTCTTC.

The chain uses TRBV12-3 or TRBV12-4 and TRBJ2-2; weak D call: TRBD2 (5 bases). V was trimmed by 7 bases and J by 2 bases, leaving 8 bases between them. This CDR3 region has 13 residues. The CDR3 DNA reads TGTGCCAGCACGAGCGGCAACACCGGGGAGCTGTTTTTT. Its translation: CASTSGNTGELFF.

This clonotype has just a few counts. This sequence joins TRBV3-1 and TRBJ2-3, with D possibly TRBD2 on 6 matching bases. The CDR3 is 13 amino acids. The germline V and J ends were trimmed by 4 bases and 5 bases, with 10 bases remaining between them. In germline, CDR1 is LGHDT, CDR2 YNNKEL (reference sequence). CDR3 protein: CASSRPGGDTQYF. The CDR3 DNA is TGTGCCAGCAGCCGCCCCGGGGGAGATACGCAGTATTTT.

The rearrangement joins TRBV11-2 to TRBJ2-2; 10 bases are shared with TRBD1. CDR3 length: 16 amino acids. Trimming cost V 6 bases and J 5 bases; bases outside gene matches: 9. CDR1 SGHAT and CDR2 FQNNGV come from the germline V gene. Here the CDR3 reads CASRPTGTGETGELFF. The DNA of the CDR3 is TGTGCCAGCAGACCAACCGGGACAGGGGAGACCGGGGAGCTGTTTTTT.

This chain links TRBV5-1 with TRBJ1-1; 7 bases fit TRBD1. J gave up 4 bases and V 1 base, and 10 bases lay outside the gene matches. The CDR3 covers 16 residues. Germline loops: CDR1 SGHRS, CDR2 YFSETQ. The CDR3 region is CASSLQSTGAGTEAFF. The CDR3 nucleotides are TGCGCCAGCAGCTTGCAATCTACAGGGGCTGGCACTGAAGCTTTCTTT. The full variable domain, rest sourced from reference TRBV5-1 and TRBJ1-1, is KAGVTQTPRYLIKTRGQQVTLSCSPISGHRSVSWYQQTPGQGLQFLFEYFSETQRNKGNFPGRFSGRQFSNSRSEMNVSTLELGDSALYLCASSLQSTGAGTEAFFGQGTRLTVV.

In DNA, the CDR3 is TGTGCCATCAGCGCCTCACAGGGAACCTACGAGCAGTACGTC. Protein: CAISASQGTYEQYV. The chain couples TRBV10-3 to TRBJ2-7, with D possibly being TRBD1 (6 bases). CDR3 size: 14 residues. CDR1 is ENHRY and CDR2 is SYGVKD in the germline V gene. V dropped 6 bases and J dropped 2 bases, with 14 bases sitting between them.